These T cell receptor beta chains were read from a single sample in a study of a mutant IDH1 vaccine in newly diagnosed glioma. TCRdb's copy holds only in-frame clones and misses some; the assay was immunoSEQ multiplex PCR. Here the sample spans about 15,000 clones, approximately 92% being singletons. Here the sequenced sample was PBMCs, taken from a glioma patient treated with radiotherapy, temozolomide or both. Receptor source: a woman in her forties with glioma. Some clones in this sample may be carry-over from other donors' samples. The CDR3 runs from the conserved cysteine through the conserved F or W. The D gene is left open where the match is weak. The listing skips clone size in some rows; elsewhere it reads once, few, many or a size class.

D: TRBD2; size: -; V: TRBV19; J: TRBJ2-7; DNA: TGTGCCAGTAGTCTTCTTATCGGTAGCGGGGGACTCTCCTACGAGCAGTACTTC; CDR3: CASSLLIGSGGLSYEQYF
D: -; size: -; V: TRBV5-1; J: TRBJ1-1; DNA: TGCGCCAGCAGCTTGGACAGGTCGGACTTGGGTGAAGCTTTCTTT; CDR3: CASSLDRSDLGEAFF
D: -; size: -; V: TRBV5-1; J: TRBJ2-7; DNA: TGCGCCAGCAGCTTGGCAGGGACCTACGAGCAGTACTTC; CDR3: CASSLAGTYEQYF
D: -; size: -; V: TRBV10-2; J: TRBJ2-5; DNA: TGCGCCAGCAGTGCTCAGTACCAAGAGACCCAGTACTTC; CDR3: CASSAQYQETQYF
D: TRBD1; size: -; V: TRBV7-6; J: TRBJ1-1; DNA: TGTGCCAGCAGCTTCAACAGGGGGACTGAAGCTTTCTTT; CDR3: CASSFNRGTEAFF
D: -; size: -; V: TRBV5-1; J: TRBJ1-1; DNA: TGCGCCAGCAGCCCCTTCGGCCCAACGGCCACTGAAGCTTTCTTT; CDR3: CASSPFGPTATEAFF
D: -; size: -; V: TRBV28; J: TRBJ2-7; DNA: TGTGCCAGCAGTCTTACGGGGTCCGAGGACGAGCAGTACTTC; CDR3: CASSLTGSEDEQYF
D: -; size: -; V: TRBV4-1; J: TRBJ2-3; DNA: TGCGCCAGCAGCCAAACCCCGCAGGGGCCAGATACGCAGTATTTT; CDR3: CASSQTPQGPDTQYF
D: TRBD1; size: -; V: TRBV2; J: TRBJ1-3; DNA: TGTGCCAGCAGTAGACAGGGGACTGGAAACACCATATATTTT; CDR3: CASSRQGTGNTIYF
D: TRBD1; size: -; V: TRBV7-2; J: TRBJ1-4; DNA: TGTGCCAGCAGCTTAGCCGTGACAGGGGAAAAACTGTTTTTT; CDR3: CASSLAVTGEKLFF
D: -; size: -; V: TRBV7-9; J: TRBJ2-7; DNA: TGTGCCAGCGGCCAGACAGCCATCAAGGTGTACTTC; CDR3: CASGQTAIKVYF
D: TRBD2; size: -; V: TRBV6-6; J: TRBJ2-5; DNA: TGTGCCAGCAGACCCCGAGCAGCGGGGGCTTCGGGGACCCAGTACTTC; CDR3: CASRPRAAGASGTQYF
D: -; size: -; V: TRBV6-1; J: TRBJ1-4; DNA: TGTGCCAGCAGTGAGAAGAAGGGGGGGCATGAAAAACTGTTTTTT; CDR3: CASSEKKGGHEKLFF
D: -; size: once; V: TRBV7-8; J: TRBJ2-5; DNA: TGTGCCAGCAGCCCTGTACAGGGTCGAGAGACCCAGTACTTC; CDR3: CASSPVQGRETQYF
D: -; size: -; V: TRBV7-9; J: TRBJ1-2; DNA: TGTGCCAGCAGCTTACAAACCGGGACCCCCTATGGCTACACCTTC; CDR3: CASSLQTGTPYGYTF
D: -; size: -; V: TRBV6-5; J: TRBJ1-1; DNA: TGTGCCAGCAGTTACTCGAAGGGCTTGAACACTGAAGCTTTCTTT; CDR3: CASSYSKGLNTEAFF
D: TRBD2; size: once; V: TRBV19; J: TRBJ2-7; DNA: TGTGCCAGTAGTCCCTTCGGGGGAGGGGCCTACGAGCAGTACTTC; CDR3: CASSPFGGGAYEQYF
D: -; size: -; V: TRBV4-1; J: TRBJ2-4; DNA: TGCGCCAGCAGCCAAGTGGGGAACATTCAGTACTTC; CDR3: CASSQVGNIQYF
D: -; size: -; V: TRBV2; J: TRBJ1-2; DNA: TGTGCCAGCTATGAAGAGGGCAGCTATGGCTACACCTTC; CDR3: CASYEEGSYGYTF
D: -; size: -; V: TRBV7-2; J: TRBJ2-2; DNA: TGTGCCAGCAGCTTAGTTCGTGGGGGATCCGGGGAGCTGTTTTTT; CDR3: CASSLVRGGSGELFF
D: -; size: -; V: TRBV6-1; J: TRBJ1-1; DNA: TGTGCCAGCAGAGGACAGCAGAACACTGAAGCTTTCTTT; CDR3: CASRGQQNTEAFF
D: -; size: -; V: TRBV2; J: TRBJ1-2; DNA: TGTGCCAGCAGTGCAGGGATGACCTATGGCTACACCTTC; CDR3: CASSAGMTYGYTF
D: -; size: once; V: TRBV30; J: TRBJ2-5; DNA: TGTGCCTGGGGAATAGGGACCGGACAAGAGACCCAGTACTTC; CDR3: CAWGIGTGQETQYF
D: -; size: -; V: TRBV4-1; J: TRBJ1-4; DNA: TGCGCCAGCAGCCCCCCCCGGAGGGCTTTTGCTGAAAAACTGTTTTTT; CDR3: CASSPPRRAFAEKLFF
D: -; size: few; V: TRBV6-6; J: TRBJ1-1; DNA: TGTGCCAGCAGCCACCTCTCCGAAGCTTTCTTT; CDR3: CASSHLSEAFF
D: -; size: -; V: TRBV28; J: TRBJ1-4; DNA: TGTGCCAGCAGTTCCCCGGGTCCTGGGGATGAAAAACTGTTTTTT; CDR3: CASSSPGPGDEKLFF
D: -; size: few; V: TRBV5-6; J: TRBJ1-5; DNA: TGTGCCAGCAGCTTTGGGGGCCTTCAGCCCCAGCATTTT; CDR3: CASSFGGLQPQHF
D: -; size: -; V: TRBV7-3; J: TRBJ2-3; DNA: TGTGCCAGCAGCTTAGGAAGTAGCACAGATACGCAGTATTTT; CDR3: CASSLGSSTDTQYF
D: -; size: -; V: TRBV6-1; J: TRBJ2-2; DNA: TGTGCCAGCAGTGAACACTCGAACACCGGGGAGCTGTTTTTT; CDR3: CASSEHSNTGELFF
D: -; size: -; V: TRBV18; J: TRBJ1-1; DNA: TGTGCCAGCTCACCACAGGGGATGAACACTGAAGCTTTCTTT; CDR3: CASSPQGMNTEAFF
D: -; size: few; V: TRBV2; J: TRBJ1-2; DNA: TGTGCCAGCAGTGAGATATTGTATGGCTACACCTTC; CDR3: CASSEILYGYTF